This T cell receptor beta chain was recorded in a study of T cell repertoires in cytomegalovirus infection. On the study more broadly: Well-studied HLA-B-restricted CMV epitopes were used in the study alongside recently identified HLA-C-restricted ones. The public TCR beta signatures pointed to both CMV infection and matching HLA type.

MiXCR, run by TCRdb on the reads, gives a single entry per CDR3 protein. The data hold around 770,000 distinct CDR3 sequences, with roughly 28% observed a single time. CDR3 size: 16 residues. Germline values: CDR1 LGHNA, CDR2 YSLEER. V was shortened by 1 base and J by 3 bases, with 10 bases between the two germline ends. Turning to this clonotype: Its antigen is unidentified.

The specimen was cultured CD8+ T cells from PBMCs, collected from culture after CMV antigen stimulation. The chain carries TRBV4-3 and TRBJ2-6; a possible D gene is TRBD2 (5 bases). This TCR derives from a human donor in good health (CMV status not recorded). Some clones in this sample may be carry-over from other donors' samples. The CDR3 here is CASSQGLALGANVLTF. DNA for the CDR3: TGCGCCAGCAGCCAAGGCCTAGCCCTTGGGGCCAACGTCCTGACTTTC.